Listed below are T cell receptor beta chains from one sample, sequenced in a study of cytomegalovirus exposure and HLA in healthy donors. TCRdb keeps only in-frame clones here, not all; method: immunoSEQ multiplex PCR. The sample holds under 250,000 clones, approximately 88% seen once. Sequences were obtained from PBMCs. The receptors derive from a boy aged 2 to 9 in good health and CMV-seronegative. Each CDR3 is given with its conserved first and last residue. The order of the fields is CDR3 length, clone size, J gene, D gene, V gene, CDR3 DNA, CDR3 protein. A D gene is named only where the DNA matches it firmly. Some rows mark clone size as missing; the rest say once, few, many or name a class of expanded clone.

CDR3 length: 16
clone size: -
J gene: TRBJ1-5
D gene: -
V gene: TRBV19
CDR3 DNA: TGTGCCAGTAGTATAGGCACAGGTGATAGCAATCAGCCCCAGCATTTT
CDR3 protein: CASSIGTGDSNQPQHF

CDR3 length: 13
clone size: once
J gene: TRBJ1-1
D gene: -
V gene: TRBV5-1
CDR3 DNA: TGCGCCAGCAGCTTGGGGCTTTCCGATGAAGCTTTCTTT
CDR3 protein: CASSLGLSDEAFF

CDR3 length: 11
clone size: -
J gene: TRBJ1-1
D gene: -
V gene: TRBV29-1
CDR3 DNA: TGCAGCGTTGAGATGAGTACTGAAGCTTTCTTT
CDR3 protein: CSVEMSTEAFF

CDR3 length: 13
clone size: once
J gene: TRBJ2-1
D gene: -
V gene: TRBV5-6
CDR3 DNA: TGTGCCAGCAGCCCCACAGGGTGGAATGAGCAGTTCTTC
CDR3 protein: CASSPTGWNEQFF

CDR3 length: 13
clone size: -
J gene: TRBJ1-6
D gene: -
V gene: TRBV30
CDR3 DNA: TGTGCCTGGAATACGAGGGAGGGTTCACCCCTCCACTTT
CDR3 protein: CAWNTREGSPLHF

CDR3 length: 14
clone size: -
J gene: TRBJ2-7
D gene: TRBD1
V gene: TRBV2
CDR3 DNA: TGTGCCAGCAGCGCCGGGACAGGCTTCTACGAGCAGTACTTC
CDR3 protein: CASSAGTGFYEQYF

CDR3 length: 15
clone size: -
J gene: TRBJ2-3
D gene: TRBD2
V gene: TRBV27
CDR3 DNA: TGTGCCAGCAGCGGTAGCGGGTCTAGCACAGATACGCAGTATTTT
CDR3 protein: CASSGSGSSTDTQYF

CDR3 length: 12
clone size: -
J gene: TRBJ2-3
D gene: -
V gene: TRBV7-6
CDR3 DNA: TGTGCCAGCAGCTCTCGCACAGATACGCAGTATTTT
CDR3 protein: CASSSRTDTQYF

CDR3 length: 16
clone size: -
J gene: TRBJ1-1
D gene: -
V gene: TRBV11-2
CDR3 DNA: TGTGCCAGCAGCTTAGTAAAATCCCCTTCGAACACTGAAGCTTTCTTT
CDR3 protein: CASSLVKSPSNTEAFF

CDR3 length: 14
clone size: -
J gene: TRBJ1-2
D gene: -
V gene: TRBV7-9
CDR3 DNA: TGTGCCAGCAGCCGAGGCGGGGGCGACTATGGCTACACCTTC
CDR3 protein: CASSRGGGDYGYTF

CDR3 length: 11
clone size: many
J gene: TRBJ1-2
D gene: -
V gene: TRBV2
CDR3 DNA: TGTGCCAGCGCGGCGAACTATGGCTACACCTTC
CDR3 protein: CASAANYGYTF

CDR3 length: 13
clone size: few
J gene: TRBJ1-2
D gene: -
V gene: TRBV6-6
CDR3 DNA: TGTGCCAGCAGACAGGACGGGCCATATGGCTACACCTTC
CDR3 protein: CASRQDGPYGYTF

CDR3 length: 17
clone size: -
J gene: TRBJ2-1
D gene: TRBD2
V gene: TRBV4-1
CDR3 DNA: TGCGCCAGCAGCCAAGAAGGAGGGAGGGCCCACTACAATGAGCAGTTCTTC
CDR3 protein: CASSQEGGRAHYNEQFF

CDR3 length: 13
clone size: -
J gene: TRBJ2-1
D gene: TRBD1
V gene: TRBV10-3
CDR3 DNA: TGTGCCACCGGGACAGGGGATTACAATGAGCAGTTCTTC
CDR3 protein: CATGTGDYNEQFF

CDR3 length: 17
clone size: -
J gene: TRBJ1-4
D gene: -
V gene: TRBV2
CDR3 DNA: TGTGCCAGCAGTGACCCGGATCGAGCTACAACTAATGAAAAACTGCTTTTT
CDR3 protein: CASSDPDRATTNEKLLF

CDR3 length: 15
clone size: -
J gene: TRBJ2-7
D gene: TRBD2
V gene: TRBV4-1
CDR3 DNA: TGCGCCAGCAGCCAACTAGCGGGATCCTCCTACGAGCAGTACTTC
CDR3 protein: CASSQLAGSSYEQYF

CDR3 length: 15
clone size: -
J gene: TRBJ2-5
D gene: TRBD2
V gene: TRBV2
CDR3 DNA: TGTGCCAGCTGTACCGGCCGGGAGGGCTACGAGACCCAGTACTTC
CDR3 protein: CASCTGREGYETQYF

CDR3 length: 17
clone size: -
J gene: TRBJ2-1
D gene: -
V gene: TRBV27
CDR3 DNA: TGTGCCAGCAGTTTAATCGACCGGGACTTTTTGAGCAATGAGCAGTTCTTC
CDR3 protein: CASSLIDRDFLSNEQFF

CDR3 length: 15
clone size: -
J gene: TRBJ2-5
D gene: TRBD1
V gene: TRBV5-4
CDR3 DNA: TGTGCCAGCAGCCCACAGGGGCGCGTCCAAGAGACCCAGTACTTC
CDR3 protein: CASSPQGRVQETQYF

CDR3 length: 15
clone size: -
J gene: TRBJ1-1
D gene: -
V gene: TRBV5-1
CDR3 DNA: TGCGCCAGCAGCTTGGACAGGGTGAGATGGACTGAAGCTTTCTTT
CDR3 protein: CASSLDRVRWTEAFF

CDR3 length: 15
clone size: -
J gene: TRBJ1-5
D gene: -
V gene: TRBV10-2
CDR3 DNA: TGCGCCAGCAGTGAGTCGATAGGGGTTAGTCAGCCCCAGCATTTT
CDR3 protein: CASSESIGVSQPQHF

CDR3 length: 15
clone size: -
J gene: TRBJ2-3
D gene: -
V gene: TRBV10-3
CDR3 DNA: TGTGCCATCAGTGAGTCACAAGCGACGTGGAATACGCAGTATTTT
CDR3 protein: CAISESQATWNTQYF

CDR3 length: 10
clone size: -
J gene: TRBJ1-2
D gene: -
V gene: TRBV30
CDR3 DNA: TGTGCCCATACGGGGGTCGGCTACACCTTC
CDR3 protein: CAHTGVGYTF

CDR3 length: 14
clone size: -
J gene: TRBJ2-7
D gene: TRBD1
V gene: TRBV19
CDR3 DNA: TGTGCCAGTAGTATAGGGACAGGTTCATACGAGCAGTACTTC
CDR3 protein: CASSIGTGSYEQYF

CDR3 length: 17
clone size: once
J gene: TRBJ2-3
D gene: -
V gene: TRBV21-1
CDR3 DNA: TGTGCCAGCACAGGGACTAGCGGGAGCTCCGGCACAGATACGCAGTATTTT
CDR3 protein: CASTGTSGSSGTDTQYF

CDR3 length: 14
clone size: -
J gene: TRBJ1-6
D gene: TRBD1
V gene: TRBV2
CDR3 DNA: TGTGCCAGCAGGACAGGGACTCATAATTCACCCCTCCACTTT
CDR3 protein: CASRTGTHNSPLHF

CDR3 length: 16
clone size: -
J gene: TRBJ1-2
D gene: -
V gene: TRBV25-1
CDR3 DNA: TGTGCCAGCAGTGAATGGGTTGAAGGGAGGTTTACTGGCTACACCTTC
CDR3 protein: CASSEWVEGRFTGYTF

CDR3 length: 16
clone size: -
J gene: TRBJ1-1
D gene: -
V gene: TRBV10-3
CDR3 DNA: TGTGCCATCAGCCAGCAGAGGGACTATCGGGACACTGAAGCTTTCTTT
CDR3 protein: CAISQQRDYRDTEAFF

CDR3 length: 14
clone size: few
J gene: TRBJ2-1
D gene: TRBD1
V gene: TRBV6-5
CDR3 DNA: TGTGCCAGCAGTTTCCGACAGGGGTACAATGAGCAGTTCTTC
CDR3 protein: CASSFRQGYNEQFF

CDR3 length: 13
clone size: -
J gene: TRBJ2-3
D gene: -
V gene: TRBV30
CDR3 DNA: TGTGCCTGGAGTGCCGGGAGTAGAAATACGCAGTATTTT
CDR3 protein: CAWSAGSRNTQYF

CDR3 length: 14
clone size: -
J gene: TRBJ1-1
D gene: -
V gene: TRBV27
CDR3 DNA: TGTGCCAGCAGTTTAACAGCAGGGAACAGTGAAGCTTTCTTT
CDR3 protein: CASSLTAGNSEAFF

CDR3 length: 15
clone size: -
J gene: TRBJ2-1
D gene: -
V gene: TRBV19
CDR3 DNA: TGTGCCAGTAGTTTTTCGGGGATACGTAGTGATGAGCAGTTCTTC
CDR3 protein: CASSFSGIRSDEQFF